The 7 T cell receptor beta chains reported below all come from one sample, sequenced in a study of response to subunit inactivated influenza vaccine. TCRdb analysed the RT-PCR reads with MiXCR anew, one entry per CDR3 protein. Of more than 450,000 distinct CDR3 sequences listed, roughly 12% are singletons. These data were also reused for a study on T cells expressing NK-cell markers. From that report: The cDNA for TCR beta came from 5'RACE template switching with UMIs.

Sequencing was performed on PBMCs from blood, taken on the day of vaccination. The receptors derive from a man in his fifties or sixties who received an inactivated influenza vaccine.

This chain connects TRBV20-1 to TRBJ2-7; D perhaps matches TRBD1 (5 bases). CDR3 size: 14 residues. From germline, CDR1 is DFQATT and CDR2 SNEGSKA (reference sequence). V dropped 1 base and J dropped 2 bases, with 12 bases sitting between them. CDR3 sequence reads: CSARGHQGPYEQYF. Here the CDR3 DNA reads TGCAGTGCTAGAGGGCACCAGGGTCCCTACGAGCAGTACTTC.

A few counts support this clonotype. The chain joins TRBV5-1 to TRBJ2-3; 11 bases line up with TRBD2. CDR3 length equals 16 residues. Germline CDR1 is SGHRS and CDR2 is YFSETQ. The junction had 4 bases not matched to a gene; V was cut back by 0 bases and J by 4 bases. CDR3 amino acids: CASSLEVAGGADTQYF. The CDR3 DNA sequence: TGCGCCAGCAGCTTGGAAGTAGCGGGAGGGGCAGATACGCAGTATTTT.

The chain has TRBV7-9 and TRBJ2-3, with D unclear. Per the germline V gene, CDR1 is SEHNR and CDR2 is FQNEAQ (reference sequence). Trimming took off 5 bases at V and 7 bases at J, with 7 bases between the two ends. CDR3 size: 11 residues. The CDR3 protein is CASSPDHTQYF. The CDR3 DNA reads as TGTGCCAGCAGCCCCGACCATACGCAGTATTTT.

The chain couples TRBV28 to TRBJ2-1; tentatively, D is TRBD1 (6 bases). Germline CDR1 MDHEN, CDR2 SYDVKM. The CDR3 is 17 residues long. V dropped 5 bases and J dropped 3 bases, with 20 bases sitting between them. This chain's CDR3 is CASSLSYTGSGYNEQFF. The CDR3 DNA sequence: TGTGCCAGCAGTCTATCCTATACAGGGAGTGGCTACAATGAGCAGTTCTTC.

The chain combines TRBV5-4 with TRBJ1-1; 7 nucleotides agree with TRBD1. The CDR3 spans 16 residues. V lost 4 bases, J lost 0 bases, and 9 bases stayed unmatched. From germline, CDR1 is SGHNT and CDR2 YYREEE (reference sequence). The CDR3 is CASSRGDSGMNTEAFF. The CDR3 DNA reads TGTGCCAGCAGCCGGGGGGACAGTGGTATGAACACTGAAGCTTTCTTT.

The sample holds many counts of this clonotype. The chain couples TRBV12-3 or TRBV12-4 to TRBJ2-1; the D is unclear. The CDR3 contains 15 residues. Trimming left V 6 bases short and J 2 bases short, with 14 bases between. CDR3 amino acids: CASSPTPNPYNEQFF. CDR3 sequence (DNA): TGTGCCAGCAGCCCCACCCCGAACCCCTACAATGAGCAGTTCTTC.

In this sample, this clonotype turned up a few times. This chain connects TRBV21-1 to TRBJ2-7; the table's D call TRBD1 went unverified against the DNA. TRBV21-1 corresponds to a pseudogene. The CDR3 has 16 residues. The chain's CDR3 is CASSGENLNLGGEQYF. The DNA of the CDR3 is TGTGCCAGCAGCGGGGAGAACCTCAACCTTGGGGGCGAGCAGTACTTC.